This is a list of T cell receptor beta chains from one sample in a study of blood T cell repertoires in COVID-19. Assay: immunoSEQ multiplex PCR; the TCRdb copy retains only in-frame clones and omits some. The table has 150,000 to 200,000 clones, about 84% seen once. The source material was PBMCs or T cells enriched from blood (not recorded which). These receptors all come from a man aged 50 to 60 who had recovered from COVID-19. Both conserved end residues are part of each CDR3. The D gene is left open where the match is weak. The size entry is marked missing in some rows and otherwise reads once, few, many or a size class.

abundance,j_gene,v_gene,d_gene,CDR3nt,CDR3aa
NA,TRBJ1-2,TRBV19,NA,TGTGCCAGTATGGGGACACAGGGTTTTGGCTACACCTTC,CASMGTQGFGYTF
NA,TRBJ1-2,TRBV10-3,NA,TGTGCCATCAGTGAAGAGGTCGGATCGAGCTACACCTTC,CAISEEVGSSYTF
NA,TRBJ1-1,TRBV7-9,TRBD1,TGTGCCAGCAGCTTAACGGGAGGGGGCGGGAACACTGAAGCTTTCTTT,CASSLTGGGGNTEAFF
NA,TRBJ2-4,TRBV5-5,NA,TGTGCCAGCAGCTTGGCCCATGGGGGGGCGCAGAACATTCAGTACTTC,CASSLAHGGAQNIQYF
NA,TRBJ2-3,TRBV7-3,NA,TGTGCCAGCAGCTTAGACAGGACCAGTGCTACGCAGTATTTT,CASSLDRTSATQYF
NA,TRBJ1-5,TRBV12-3/TRBV12-4,NA,TGTGCCAGCAGTCTGGGGGGGTTCGGGCCCCAGCATTTT,CASSLGGFGPQHF
NA,TRBJ1-2,TRBV6-1,NA,TGTGCCAGCAGTGAAGTCAGGTACTTCGGCTACACCTTC,CASSEVRYFGYTF
NA,TRBJ1-1,TRBV28,TRBD1,TGTGCCAGCAGTCCCCTAAGGGACAGTATTTTGAACACTGAAGCTTTCTTT,CASSPLRDSILNTEAFF
once,TRBJ2-1,TRBV12-3/TRBV12-4,NA,TGTGCCAGCAGTACTGGACACCCCTATGAGCAGTTCTTC,CASSTGHPYEQFF
NA,TRBJ1-1,TRBV2,TRBD1,TGTGCCAGCAGTGGGACAGGGGGCCTGAACACTGAAGCTTTCTTT,CASSGTGGLNTEAFF
NA,TRBJ2-1,TRBV11-2,NA,TGTGCCAGCAGCTCACCCCGAGGGCGGGGCAATGAGCAGTTCTTC,CASSSPRGRGNEQFF
NA,TRBJ1-3,TRBV2,NA,TGTGCCAGCAGTGAAAGGACAGTTGGAAACACCATATATTTT,CASSERTVGNTIYF
NA,TRBJ1-2,TRBV19,TRBD1,TGTGCCAGTAGTATCACCGGGACAGATGGCTACACCTTC,CASSITGTDGYTF
NA,TRBJ2-3,TRBV19,TRBD1,TGTGCCAGTAGTTTGCGTCCGACAGGGGTCAGAACAGATACGCAGTATTTT,CASSLRPTGVRTDTQYF
NA,TRBJ1-2,TRBV5-1,TRBD1,TGCGCCAGCAGCGGGACAGGGTCTACAATGCATGGCTACACCTTC,CASSGTGSTMHGYTF
NA,TRBJ1-1,TRBV7-2,TRBD1,TGTGCCAGCAGCCTTCTTGTTGGGGGGGGACAGGCAGCTTTCTTT,CASSLLVGGGQAAFF
NA,TRBJ1-2,TRBV27,TRBD1,TGTGCCAGCAGGCCGGGACAGGGAGGGGGCTACACCTTC,CASRPGQGGGYTF
NA,TRBJ1-5,TRBV11-2,NA,TGTGCCAGCAGCTTAGATCTCGGGGGAAATCAGCCCCAGCATTTT,CASSLDLGGNQPQHF
NA,TRBJ1-6,TRBV10-3,NA,TGTGCCATCAGGGATTCGGGACTGAATAATTCACCCCTCCACTTT,CAIRDSGLNNSPLHF
NA,TRBJ2-2,TRBV19,NA,TGTGCCAGTAGCCCCGTCGGGTACACCGGGGAGCTGTTTTTT,CASSPVGYTGELFF
NA,TRBJ1-5,TRBV30,TRBD1,TGTGCCTGGAGTGTACAGGGGACAGGGTATCAGCCCCAGCATTTT,CAWSVQGTGYQPQHF
once,TRBJ2-3,TRBV24-1,TRBD2,TGTGCCACCAGTGACACCGGGACTAGCGGGGGGGCGACAGATACGCAGTATTTT,CATSDTGTSGGATDTQYF
NA,TRBJ1-2,TRBV5-4,TRBD1,TGTGCCAGCAGCTCGGACAGGGGGCGGTACTATGGCTACACCTTC,CASSSDRGRYYGYTF
NA,TRBJ2-1,TRBV27,NA,TGTGCCAGCTCCTCCTTCTTAGGAGATGAGCAGTTCTTC,CASSSFLGDEQFF
NA,TRBJ2-5,TRBV10-3,TRBD1,TGTGCCATCAGTGGCAGGACAGGGCGCACAGAGACCCAGTACTTC,CAISGRTGRTETQYF
NA,TRBJ2-3,TRBV10-3,TRBD2,TGTGCCATCAGTGAGCAGCCTAGCGGGGGGCCTGACACAGATACGCAGTATTTT,CAISEQPSGGPDTDTQYF
once,TRBJ2-7,TRBV27,TRBD2,TGTGCCAGCAGTTTGGGGGGGTACATTCCCTACGAGCAGTACTTC,CASSLGGYIPYEQYF
NA,TRBJ1-4,TRBV7-8,NA,TGTGCCAGCAGCTTAATCGAGGGAAATGAAAAACTGTTTTTT,CASSLIEGNEKLFF
NA,TRBJ1-1,TRBV7-3,TRBD1,TGTGCCAGCAGCTCGTCCCCGGGACAGGGGACTGAAGCTTTCTTT,CASSSSPGQGTEAFF
NA,TRBJ2-7,TRBV4-1,NA,TGCGCCAGCAGCCAAGTGGCCTTCGGGGTCTACGAGCAGTACTTC,CASSQVAFGVYEQYF
NA,TRBJ2-1,TRBV28,NA,TGTGCCAGCAGCCTGACGAGCGGGGAGCAGTTCTTC,CASSLTSGEQFF
NA,TRBJ1-5,TRBV9,TRBD1,TGTGCCAGCAGCTCGGGACAGGGGAACAATCAGCCCCAGCATTTT,CASSSGQGNNQPQHF
NA,TRBJ1-1,TRBV9,NA,TGTGCCAGCAGCGTAGTGCAGGCAAACACTGAAGCTTTCTTT,CASSVVQANTEAFF
NA,TRBJ2-5,TRBV5-4,TRBD2,TGTGCCAGCAGCGATAAGTCTAGCGGGAGTGCCCAAGAGACCCAGTACTTC,CASSDKSSGSAQETQYF
NA,TRBJ1-6,TRBV9,NA,TGTGCCAGCAGCGTCCCCTCGGGACACGGATCCGGGGCCCTCCACTTT,CASSVPSGHGSGALHF
few,TRBJ2-5,TRBV6-6,NA,TGTGCCAGCAGATTACCCTCAGAAGAGACCCAGTACTTC,CASRLPSEETQYF
once,TRBJ1-5,TRBV5-1,NA,TGCGCCAGCAGCCTGAACTCTAATCAGCCCCAGCATTTT,CASSLNSNQPQHF
NA,TRBJ2-7,TRBV2,TRBD1,TGTGCCAGCAGTGCTGCCTCAGGGACAGGGGGACCCTACGAGCAGTACTTC,CASSAASGTGGPYEQYF
NA,TRBJ2-1,TRBV5-1,NA,TGCGCCAGCAGCTGGGGGGGCCCTAACAATGAGCAGTTCTTC,CASSWGGPNNEQFF
NA,TRBJ2-3,TRBV18,TRBD2,TGTGCCAGCTCACCCGCGAAGGGCGGGGGGGATTATACGCAGTATTTT,CASSPAKGGGDYTQYF
NA,TRBJ1-5,TRBV19,NA,TGTGCCAGTAGTTCCGGTAATCAGCCCCAGCATTTT,CASSSGNQPQHF
once,TRBJ2-2,TRBV2,TRBD1,TGTGCCAGCAGTCTCGGGACAGGAGGGACCGGGGAGCTGTTTTTT,CASSLGTGGTGELFF
NA,TRBJ1-5,TRBV7-8,NA,TGTGCCAGCAGAACGGACAGCTGGCAGCCCCAGCATTTT,CASRTDSWQPQHF
few,TRBJ1-2,TRBV5-1,NA,TGCGCCAGCAGCTTGGAGGGGCGAGATGGCTACACCTTC,CASSLEGRDGYTF
NA,TRBJ1-2,TRBV6-1,NA,TGTGCCAGCAGTGAAGGCCGAACTTCCGATGGCTACACCTTC,CASSEGRTSDGYTF
NA,TRBJ2-1,TRBV7-2,NA,TGTGCCAGCCGACTGGACACCTCCTACAATGAGCAGTTCTTC,CASRLDTSYNEQFF
NA,TRBJ2-3,TRBV6-6,NA,TGTGCCAGCAGACCCCAGGGGAAGGCAGATACGCAGTATTTT,CASRPQGKADTQYF
NA,TRBJ2-3,TRBV7-2,NA,TGTGCCAGCAGCTTAGGCGGAAATACGGTAGATACGCAGTATTTT,CASSLGGNTVDTQYF
NA,TRBJ1-6,TRBV2,TRBD1,TGTGCCAGCAGTACCGGGACAGGGGGTTTAAATTCACCCCTCCACTTT,CASSTGTGGLNSPLHF
NA,TRBJ1-6,TRBV6-5,NA,TGTGCCAGCAGAGGGGATGGTTCACCCCTCCACTTT,CASRGDGSPLHF